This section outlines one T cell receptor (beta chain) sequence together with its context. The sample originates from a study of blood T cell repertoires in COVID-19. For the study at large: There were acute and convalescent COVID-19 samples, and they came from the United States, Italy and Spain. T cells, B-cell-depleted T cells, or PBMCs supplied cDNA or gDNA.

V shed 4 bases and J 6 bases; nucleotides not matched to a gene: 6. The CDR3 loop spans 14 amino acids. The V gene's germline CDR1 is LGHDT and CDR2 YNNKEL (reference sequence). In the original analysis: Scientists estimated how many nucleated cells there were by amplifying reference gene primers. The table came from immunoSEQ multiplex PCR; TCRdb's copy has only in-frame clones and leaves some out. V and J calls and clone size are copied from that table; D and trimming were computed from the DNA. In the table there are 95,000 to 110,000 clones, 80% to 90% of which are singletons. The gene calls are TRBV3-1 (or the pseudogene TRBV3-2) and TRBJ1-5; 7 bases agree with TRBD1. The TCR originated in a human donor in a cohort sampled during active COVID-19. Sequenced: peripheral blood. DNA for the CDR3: TGTGCCAGCAGCCTTCAGGGGGTGGGTCAGCCCCAGCATTTT. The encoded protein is CASSLQGVGQPQHF.